This T cell receptor beta chain was profiled in a study of cytomegalovirus exposure and HLA in healthy donors. Findings of the study overall: Previous analysis showed most TCR beta V segments were productive about 87% or about 30% of the time. Reportedly, TCR beta sequences accurately predicted HLA-A and HLA-B alleles in most subjects.

This clone has more than one count but fewer than ten. The target antigen is unknown. PCR amplification relied on 60 Vbeta primers (plus 13 Jbeta primers). TCRdb's copy holds only in-frame clones and misses some; the assay was immunoSEQ multiplex PCR. The profile shows under 250,000 clones, about 80% of them singletons. Germline V gives CDR1 SGHTA, CDR2 FQGNSA. The CDR3 runs to 15 residues. V gave up 5 bases and J gave up 4 bases; unmatched junction bases: 9. The V call is TRBV7-2, the J call TRBJ2-3; 7 bases line up with TRBD1. The TCR was taken from a man in his thirties or forties in good health and CMV-seronegative. The material sequenced was PBMCs. The CDR3 DNA reads as TGTGCCAGCAGCAAAGAGACAGGGTGGTCAGATACGCAGTATTTT. Protein sequence: CASSKETGWSDTQYF.